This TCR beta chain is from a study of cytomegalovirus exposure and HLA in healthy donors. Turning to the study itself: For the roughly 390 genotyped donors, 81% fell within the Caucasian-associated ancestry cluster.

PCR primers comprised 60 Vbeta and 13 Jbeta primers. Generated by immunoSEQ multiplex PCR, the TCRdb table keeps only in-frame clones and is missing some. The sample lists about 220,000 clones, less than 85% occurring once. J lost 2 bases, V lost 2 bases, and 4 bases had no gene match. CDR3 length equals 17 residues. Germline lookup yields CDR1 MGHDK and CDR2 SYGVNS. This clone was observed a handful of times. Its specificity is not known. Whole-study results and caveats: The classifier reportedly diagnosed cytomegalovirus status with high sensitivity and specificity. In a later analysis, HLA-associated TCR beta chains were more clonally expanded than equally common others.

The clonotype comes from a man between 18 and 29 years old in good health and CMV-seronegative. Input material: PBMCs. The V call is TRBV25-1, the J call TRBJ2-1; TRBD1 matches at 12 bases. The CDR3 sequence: CASSELGTGGAYNEQFF. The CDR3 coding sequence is TGTGCCAGCAGTGAACTAGGGACAGGGGGCGCCTACAATGAGCAGTTCTTC.